This T cell receptor beta chain was recorded in a study of T cell responses to AZD1222 COVID-19 vaccine. Study-wide results and limits: Clonal diversity may have been underestimated, and the donors were mostly white British, with more females than males. As reported, nearly half of all spike-specific TCRs target variant regions that are unmutated. The study found vaccine-associated CD4 TCRs spanning spike, dominant at 160-218 and 743-854.

Clones were read by immunoSEQ multiplex PCR, and TCRdb kept only the in-frame ones, dropping some. The sample yields approximately 110,000 clones, approximately 92% seen once. Samples with a second dose at about 4 or about 12 weeks were pooled together. As regards this clone: Its antigen is unknown.

This CDR3 has 14 amino acids. CDR1 and CDR2 (germline): SGHRS, YFSETQ. V was clipped by 4 bases and J by 6 bases; unmatched bases: 5. The sequence was obtained from an adult who received the AZD1222 COVID-19 vaccine. The sequenced sample was peripheral blood, obtained 28 days after the second AZD1222 dose. The chain is built from TRBV5-1 and TRBJ1-2; 11 nucleotides line up with TRBD1. In DNA form, the CDR3 reads TGCGCCAGCAGCCCCGGACAGGGGGCAAATGGCTACACCTTC. Amino acids: CASSPGQGANGYTF.